The next 9 T cell receptor beta chains were all read from a single sample in a study of regulatory T cells in long-lasting Graves disease. Specified time point: persistent/refractory GD, antithyroid drugs over 5 years with positive TRAb. From RNA extracted from PBMCs, the TCR library was made. For TCR beta, libraries came from iRepertoire HTBI primers and Arm-PCR of CDR3 regions. Each CDR3 protein is one row after TCRdb ran MiXCR on the multiplex PCR reads. The table includes some 340,000 distinct CDR3 sequences, 20% to 25% detected once. The sample here was peripheral blood mononuclear cells (PBMCs), taken when the disease was refractory, from a patient treated with antithyroid drugs. The receptors shown here come from a woman in her thirties or forties with Graves disease.

This clonotype appeared many times. The rearrangement links TRBV24-1 to TRBJ2-7, with 8 nucleotides matching TRBD1. Germline V gives CDR1 KGHDR, CDR2 SFDVKD. The trim removed 5 bases at V and 2 bases at J, leaving 10 bases unmatched. The CDR3 is made up of 16 amino acids. DNA for the CDR3: TGTGCCACCAGTGGCCTGACAGGGGATTCGACCTACGAGCAGTACTTC. It specifies CATSGLTGDSTYEQYF.

This sequence joins TRBV28 and TRBJ1-1; the D gene is possibly TRBD1 (5 bases). The CDR3 extends over 15 amino acids. Germline CDR1 MDHEN, CDR2 SYDVKM. The V and J ends lost 6 bases and 6 bases respectively, with 20 bases between them. The CDR3 protein is CASSFGGGYLAEAFF. The CDR3 DNA reads TGTGCCAGCAGCTTCGGGGGAGGTTATCTAGCTGAAGCTTTCTTT.

The chain has TRBV6-4 and TRBJ1-4; D unresolved. CDR1 and CDR2 (germline): MRHNA, SNTAGT. There are 15 residues in the CDR3. With 8 bases removed from V and 2 bases from J, the gap between germline ends came to 15 bases. CDR3 sequence reads: CASRRKWQTNEKLFF. The CDR3 coding sequence is TGTGCCAGCCGCCGCAAGTGGCAGACTAATGAAAAACTGTTTTTT.

At least ten counts were recorded for this clonotype. The chain uses TRBV2 and TRBJ1-6; the D is unclear. CDR3 size: 12 residues. Between the trimmed V and J ends, which lost 4 bases and 10 bases, there was a span of 8 bases. Germline CDR1 and CDR2: SNHLY and FYNNEI. The CDR3 nucleotides read TGTGCCAGCAGTGGGGCAGTGTCACCCCTCCACTTT. This codes for CASSGAVSPLHF.

This clonotype was recorded a few times. The rearrangement joins TRBV20-1 to TRBJ1-6; possible D gene TRBD1, 6 bases. CDR3 length: 13 amino acids. Germline CDR1 reads DFQATT; CDR2 reads SNEGSKA (reference sequence). V gave up 4 bases and J gave up 6 bases, with 10 bases separating them. This CDR3 reads CSAIGGINSPLHF. The CDR3 DNA reads as TGCAGTGCTATCGGGGGCATTAATTCACCCCTCCACTTT.

This clonotype was observed many times. This sequence joins TRBV28 and TRBJ2-3; 9 bases map to TRBD1. V lost 5 bases to trimming and J lost 2 bases; unmatched junction nucleotides: 8. The CDR3 consists of 16 residues. The germline gives CDR1 MDHEN, CDR2 SYDVKM. This CDR3 reads CASSVPGQGLTDTQYF. CDR3 nucleotide sequence: TGTGCCAGCAGTGTACCGGGACAGGGCCTCACAGATACGCAGTATTTT.

Regarding this clonotype: Since a much larger clone is just one base distant, this may be a read error. This sequence joins TRBV6-2 or TRBV6-3 and TRBJ2-7, with D unresolved. This CDR3 region has 14 residues. CDR1 and CDR2 from the germline V gene are MNHEY and SVGEGT. Trimming took off 7 bases at V and 0 bases at J, with 13 bases between the two ends. The CDR3 nucleotides read TGTGCCAGCACCCCACTTCAAAGCTCCTACGAGCAGTACTTC. This encodes CASTPLQSSYEQYF.

The J gene is TRBJ2-7, the V gene TRBV7-8; 11 bases align to TRBD2. This CDR3 has 16 residues. CDR1 SGHVS and CDR2 FQNEAQ come from the germline V gene. V trimming: 0 bases; J trimming: 2 bases; junction bases outside the gene matches: 3. Written as DNA, the CDR3 is TGTGCCAGCAGCTTAGCCGGGGGACTAGCGGCCTACGAGCAGTACTTC. Protein: CASSLAGGLAAYEQYF.

This clonotype has ten or more counts. V is TRBV2 and J is TRBJ1-6; a weak D match, TRBD1 (5 bases). Germline lookup yields CDR1 SNHLY and CDR2 FYNNEI. There are 13 residues in the CDR3. Trimming took off 7 bases at V and 9 bases at J, with 13 bases between the two ends. The CDR3 DNA reads as TGTGCCAGCAAGACAGTTGTGAGTTCACCCCTCCACTTT. Protein product: CASKTVVSSPLHF.